These T cell receptor beta chains were read from a single sample in a study of T cell changes during pregnancy in multiple sclerosis. TCRdb's table, derived via immunoSEQ multiplex PCR, lists solely in-frame clones and lacks some. The sample has 30,000 or so clones; approximately 90% are singletons. The starting material was CD8+ T cells from peripheral blood mononuclear cells, obtained in the third trimester of pregnancy. Receptors were obtained from a female donor with multiple sclerosis, enrolled in a pregnancy study. The CDR3 runs from the conserved cysteine through the conserved F or W. Fields, in order: CDR3 protein, CDR3 DNA, V gene, J gene, CDR3 length, D gene, clone size. The D gene is left open where the match is weak. The size of a clone is reported for some rows only, either as once, few or many, or as a class for expanded clones.

CDR3aa: CASSVEQGATDTQYF; CDR3nt: TGTGCCAGCAGCGTAGAACAGGGGGCAACAGATACGCAGTATTTT; v_gene: TRBV9; j_gene: TRBJ2-3; len: 15; d_gene: TRBD1; abundance: once
CDR3aa: CASSTSSSARYEQYF; CDR3nt: TGTGCCAGCAGCACCTCCTCTAGCGCCCGCTACGAGCAGTACTTC; v_gene: TRBV7-9; j_gene: TRBJ2-7; len: 15; d_gene: NA; abundance: few
CDR3aa: CASSPGGPGELFF; CDR3nt: TGTGCCAGCAGTCCGGGGGGGCCCGGGGAGCTGTTTTTT; v_gene: TRBV27; j_gene: TRBJ2-2; len: 13; d_gene: TRBD2; abundance: once
CDR3aa: CASSRTYRDSGNTIYF; CDR3nt: TGTGCCAGCAGTCGCACCTACAGGGACTCTGGAAACACCATATATTTT; v_gene: TRBV27; j_gene: TRBJ1-3; len: 16; d_gene: NA; abundance: once
CDR3aa: CASSPQGEAGYTF; CDR3nt: TGTGCCAGCAGCCCACAGGGTGAAGCGGGCTACACCTTC; v_gene: TRBV6-5; j_gene: TRBJ1-2; len: 13; d_gene: NA; abundance: NA
CDR3aa: CASSSGPRQGPYNEQFF; CDR3nt: TGTGCCAGCAGCTCTGGCCCAAGACAGGGACCCTACAATGAGCAGTTCTTC; v_gene: TRBV5-6; j_gene: TRBJ2-1; len: 17; d_gene: TRBD1; abundance: once
CDR3aa: CASSLSGSSNEQFF; CDR3nt: TGCGCCAGCAGCTTGAGCGGGAGCAGCAATGAGCAGTTCTTC; v_gene: TRBV5-1; j_gene: TRBJ2-1; len: 14; d_gene: TRBD2; abundance: NA
CDR3aa: CAWSEDPGPRVSGYTF; CDR3nt: TGTGCCTGGAGCGAAGACCCGGGCCCCAGGGTCTCTGGCTACACCTTC; v_gene: TRBV30; j_gene: TRBJ1-2; len: 16; d_gene: NA; abundance: NA
CDR3aa: CASSVNPKGTSGSPHNEQFF; CDR3nt: TGTGCCAGCAGCGTAAACCCCAAAGGGACTAGCGGGAGTCCCCACAATGAGCAGTTCTTC; v_gene: TRBV9; j_gene: TRBJ2-1; len: 20; d_gene: TRBD2; abundance: NA
CDR3aa: CASSMSSYNEQFF; CDR3nt: TGTGCCAGCAGTATGAGCTCCTACAATGAGCAGTTCTTC; v_gene: TRBV27; j_gene: TRBJ2-1; len: 13; d_gene: NA; abundance: NA
CDR3aa: CASSPDWADEQFF; CDR3nt: TGTGCCAGCAGCCCGGACTGGGCCGATGAGCAGTTCTTC; v_gene: TRBV27; j_gene: TRBJ2-1; len: 13; d_gene: NA; abundance: NA
CDR3aa: CASSLVPGTGNTIYF; CDR3nt: TGTGCCAGCAGCTTGGTACCAGGGACTGGAAACACCATATATTTT; v_gene: TRBV5-5; j_gene: TRBJ1-3; len: 15; d_gene: NA; abundance: NA
CDR3aa: CASSATGGTEAFF; CDR3nt: TGTGCCAGCAGTGCAACAGGGGGCACTGAAGCTTTCTTT; v_gene: TRBV2; j_gene: TRBJ1-1; len: 13; d_gene: TRBD1; abundance: NA
CDR3aa: CASSSMTASYEQYF; CDR3nt: TGCGCCAGCAGCTCCATGACAGCGAGCTACGAGCAGTACTTC; v_gene: TRBV10-1; j_gene: TRBJ2-7; len: 14; d_gene: NA; abundance: NA
CDR3aa: CASNQRGGSYEQYF; CDR3nt: TGTGCCAGCAACCAGCGGGGGGGCTCCTACGAGCAGTACTTC; v_gene: TRBV6-6; j_gene: TRBJ2-7; len: 14; d_gene: TRBD2; abundance: NA
CDR3aa: CASSSRQNGEKLFF; CDR3nt: TGTGCCAGCAGTTCCCGACAAAATGGGGAAAAACTGTTTTTT; v_gene: TRBV27; j_gene: TRBJ1-4; len: 14; d_gene: NA; abundance: NA
CDR3aa: CASSLKGDEQYF; CDR3nt: TGCGCCAGCAGCTTGAAAGGGGATGAGCAGTACTTC; v_gene: TRBV5-1; j_gene: TRBJ2-7; len: 12; d_gene: NA; abundance: once
CDR3aa: CAWRDDGNYGYTF; CDR3nt: TGTGCCTGGAGAGACGACGGGAACTATGGCTACACCTTC; v_gene: TRBV30; j_gene: TRBJ1-2; len: 13; d_gene: NA; abundance: NA
CDR3aa: CASGTGPPYEQYF; CDR3nt: TGTGCCAGCGGGACAGGGCCTCCCTACGAGCAGTACTTC; v_gene: TRBV19; j_gene: TRBJ2-7; len: 13; d_gene: TRBD1; abundance: NA
CDR3aa: CASSSLWGGRDEQYF; CDR3nt: TGTGCCAGCAGTTCCCTCTGGGGCGGGAGGGACGAGCAGTACTTC; v_gene: TRBV28; j_gene: TRBJ2-7; len: 15; d_gene: TRBD2; abundance: NA
CDR3aa: CASSAAGRSYNEQFF; CDR3nt: TGTGCCAGCAGCGCAGCAGGGCGTTCCTACAATGAGCAGTTCTTC; v_gene: TRBV9; j_gene: TRBJ2-1; len: 15; d_gene: NA; abundance: NA
CDR3aa: CASSNRGSQYNEQFF; CDR3nt: TGTGCCAGCAGTAACAGGGGGTCCCAATACAATGAGCAGTTCTTC; v_gene: TRBV6-5; j_gene: TRBJ2-1; len: 15; d_gene: TRBD1; abundance: NA
CDR3aa: CASSFRGPHYEQYF; CDR3nt: TGTGCCAGCAGTTTCAGGGGACCCCACTACGAGCAGTACTTC; v_gene: TRBV27; j_gene: TRBJ2-7; len: 14; d_gene: NA; abundance: NA
CDR3aa: CASSSTSGGAGDTQYF; CDR3nt: TGCGCCAGCAGCTCCACTAGCGGGGGGGCCGGAGATACGCAGTATTTT; v_gene: TRBV5-1; j_gene: TRBJ2-3; len: 16; d_gene: TRBD2; abundance: NA
CDR3aa: CASSNLAGGLYEQYF; CDR3nt: TGTGCCAGCAGTAACCTAGCGGGAGGTTTATACGAGCAGTACTTC; v_gene: TRBV6-5; j_gene: TRBJ2-7; len: 15; d_gene: TRBD2; abundance: NA
CDR3aa: CASSFEGSHEQYF; CDR3nt: TGTGCCAGCAGTTTTGAAGGGAGCCACGAGCAGTACTTC; v_gene: TRBV28; j_gene: TRBJ2-7; len: 13; d_gene: NA; abundance: NA
CDR3aa: CASSPGTGATEAFF; CDR3nt: TGTGCCAGCAGCCCCGGGACAGGGGCCACTGAAGCTTTCTTT; v_gene: TRBV4-2; j_gene: TRBJ1-1; len: 14; d_gene: TRBD1; abundance: NA
CDR3aa: CASSWDSSSLREQYF; CDR3nt: TGTGCCAGCAGCTGGGACTCTTCATCTTTACGCGAGCAGTACTTC; v_gene: TRBV7-2; j_gene: TRBJ2-7; len: 15; d_gene: NA; abundance: NA
CDR3aa: CASSIGAGWTDTQYF; CDR3nt: TGTGCCAGTAGTATCGGCGCAGGGTGGACAGATACGCAGTATTTT; v_gene: TRBV19; j_gene: TRBJ2-3; len: 15; d_gene: NA; abundance: NA
CDR3aa: CASRGQGADTGELFF; CDR3nt: TGTGCCAGCCGGGGACAGGGGGCGGACACCGGGGAGCTGTTTTTT; v_gene: TRBV6-1; j_gene: TRBJ2-2; len: 15; d_gene: TRBD1; abundance: many
CDR3aa: CASSNRDRSTGELFF; CDR3nt: TGTGCCAGCAGCAACCGGGACAGGTCGACCGGGGAGCTGTTTTTT; v_gene: TRBV7-4; j_gene: TRBJ2-2; len: 15; d_gene: TRBD1; abundance: NA
CDR3aa: CASSLTTSSYEQYF; CDR3nt: TGTGCCAGCAGTTTGACGACTAGCTCCTACGAGCAGTACTTC; v_gene: TRBV27; j_gene: TRBJ2-7; len: 14; d_gene: NA; abundance: NA
CDR3aa: CATSRAGPTGLIYIQYF; CDR3nt: TGTGCCACCAGCAGAGCTGGGCCCACAGGGTTAATCTACATTCAGTACTTC; v_gene: TRBV15; j_gene: TRBJ2-4; len: 17; d_gene: NA; abundance: NA
CDR3aa: CASSRRDSLTDTQYF; CDR3nt: TGTGCCAGCAGCAGACGGGACAGTCTTACAGATACGCAGTATTTT; v_gene: TRBV7-2; j_gene: TRBJ2-3; len: 15; d_gene: TRBD1; abundance: once
CDR3aa: CASSSFSGRVTDTQYF; CDR3nt: TGTGCCAGCAGCTCATTTAGCGGGAGAGTCACAGATACGCAGTATTTT; v_gene: TRBV7-6; j_gene: TRBJ2-3; len: 16; d_gene: TRBD2; abundance: NA
CDR3aa: CASSFVTGELFF; CDR3nt: TGTGCCAGCAGCTTCGTCACCGGGGAGCTGTTTTTT; v_gene: TRBV7-9; j_gene: TRBJ2-2; len: 12; d_gene: NA; abundance: NA
CDR3aa: CASRAPVRASETDTQYF; CDR3nt: TGTGCCAGCAGGGCCCCGGTTAGGGCTAGCGAGACAGATACGCAGTATTTT; v_gene: TRBV7-9; j_gene: TRBJ2-3; len: 17; d_gene: NA; abundance: NA
CDR3aa: CASSQDSVQASSYNSPLHF; CDR3nt: TGCGCCAGCAGCCAAGATTCAGTACAGGCAAGCTCCTATAATTCACCCCTCCACTTT; v_gene: TRBV4-1; j_gene: TRBJ1-6; len: 19; d_gene: NA; abundance: once
CDR3aa: CASSFLAGQLTDTQYF; CDR3nt: TGTGCCAGCAGTTTTCTAGCGGGCCAACTCACAGATACGCAGTATTTT; v_gene: TRBV28; j_gene: TRBJ2-3; len: 16; d_gene: TRBD2; abundance: NA
CDR3aa: CASSLEGDREDEQYF; CDR3nt: TGTGCCAGCAGCTTGGAGGGGGACAGGGAAGACGAGCAGTACTTC; v_gene: TRBV5-8; j_gene: TRBJ2-7; len: 15; d_gene: TRBD1; abundance: NA
CDR3aa: CASSLGSGNTEAFF; CDR3nt: TGTGCCAGCAGCTTAGGGTCGGGGAACACTGAAGCTTTCTTT; v_gene: TRBV7-6; j_gene: TRBJ1-1; len: 14; d_gene: NA; abundance: NA
CDR3aa: CASSYLQGAGNTGELFF; CDR3nt: TGTGCCAGCAGCTACCTACAGGGGGCGGGGAACACCGGGGAGCTGTTTTTT; v_gene: TRBV7-6; j_gene: TRBJ2-2; len: 17; d_gene: TRBD1; abundance: NA
CDR3aa: CASRDRGLTNEKLFF; CDR3nt: TGTGCCAGCAGGGACAGGGGGCTGACTAATGAAAAACTGTTTTTT; v_gene: TRBV6-4; j_gene: TRBJ1-4; len: 15; d_gene: TRBD1; abundance: NA
CDR3aa: CASSVAGNTIYF; CDR3nt: TGTGCCAGCAGTGTGGCAGGAAACACCATATATTTT; v_gene: TRBV2; j_gene: TRBJ1-3; len: 12; d_gene: NA; abundance: few
CDR3aa: CASSLSRGRYEQYF; CDR3nt: TGTGCCAGCAGTTTATCCAGGGGACGGTACGAGCAGTACTTC; v_gene: TRBV27; j_gene: TRBJ2-7; len: 14; d_gene: NA; abundance: NA
CDR3aa: CASSTPWDSGGFPSTDTQYF; CDR3nt: TGTGCCAGCAGTACCCCTTGGGATAGCGGGGGGTTCCCAAGCACAGATACGCAGTATTTT; v_gene: TRBV28; j_gene: TRBJ2-3; len: 20; d_gene: TRBD2; abundance: NA
CDR3aa: CASSGDPGVAGYTF; CDR3nt: TGTGCCAGCAGCGGGGATCCAGGGGTAGCTGGCTACACCTTC; v_gene: TRBV27; j_gene: TRBJ1-2; len: 14; d_gene: NA; abundance: NA
CDR3aa: CASSLTRNYGYTF; CDR3nt: TGTGCCAGCAGCTTGACACGTAACTATGGCTACACCTTC; v_gene: TRBV5-5; j_gene: TRBJ1-2; len: 13; d_gene: NA; abundance: NA
CDR3aa: CASSDSNSGTEAFF; CDR3nt: TGTGCCAGCAGTGACTCGAACAGTGGCACTGAAGCTTTCTTT; v_gene: TRBV2; j_gene: TRBJ1-1; len: 14; d_gene: NA; abundance: NA
CDR3aa: CASSRRDREPEQYF; CDR3nt: TGTGCCAGCAGCAGGAGGGACAGGGAGCCCGAGCAGTACTTC; v_gene: TRBV5-8; j_gene: TRBJ2-7; len: 14; d_gene: TRBD1; abundance: NA
CDR3aa: CASIPYSNQPQHF; CDR3nt: TGTGCCAGCATCCCTTATAGCAATCAGCCCCAGCATTTT; v_gene: TRBV28; j_gene: TRBJ1-5; len: 13; d_gene: NA; abundance: NA
CDR3aa: CASSELDSPTDTQYF; CDR3nt: TGTGCCAGCAGTGAATTGGACTCGCCCACAGATACGCAGTATTTT; v_gene: TRBV2; j_gene: TRBJ2-3; len: 15; d_gene: NA; abundance: NA
CDR3aa: CASSLALAPGNTIYF; CDR3nt: TGTGCCAGCAGCTTAGCTCTGGCCCCTGGAAACACCATATATTTT; v_gene: TRBV7-2; j_gene: TRBJ1-3; len: 15; d_gene: NA; abundance: NA
CDR3aa: CASSGPGLAGVNEQFF; CDR3nt: TGTGCCAGCAGCGGACCCGGACTAGCGGGAGTCAATGAGCAGTTCTTC; v_gene: TRBV9; j_gene: TRBJ2-1; len: 16; d_gene: TRBD2; abundance: NA